These T cell receptor beta chains were read from a single sample in a study of blood T cell repertoires in COVID-19. The data were produced by immunoSEQ multiplex PCR, yet TCRdb's version contains in-frame clones alone and is incomplete. This sample has more than 100,000 clones, with around 87% found just once. The sequencing input was peripheral blood. These receptors were taken from a man between 70 and 80 years old with active COVID-19. Both conserved end residues are part of each CDR3. A D gene is named only where the DNA matches it firmly. Rows give clone size only sometimes, using once, few, many, or a class for an expanded clone.

V gene,D gene,J gene,clone size,CDR3 protein,CDR3 DNA
TRBV29-1,-,TRBJ2-3,-,CSVVSSGSHASTDTQYF,TGCAGCGTTGTCTCCAGCGGTAGTCATGCTAGCACAGATACGCAGTATTTT
TRBV27,-,TRBJ2-7,-,CASSGRAGSSYEQYF,TGTGCCAGCAGTGGCAGGGCGGGGTCATCCTACGAGCAGTACTTC
TRBV2,-,TRBJ1-5,-,CASSGGANNQPQHF,TGTGCCAGCAGCGGGGGGGCAAACAATCAGCCCCAGCATTTT
TRBV9,-,TRBJ2-5,-,CASSVGSGGGGTQYF,TGTGCCAGCAGCGTGGGGTCAGGAGGGGGCGGGACCCAGTACTTC
TRBV7-9,-,TRBJ1-2,-,CASSADRPTNYGYTF,TGTGCCAGCAGCGCGGACAGACCGACTAACTATGGCTACACCTTC
TRBV4-1,-,TRBJ2-7,-,CASSQAAGQSYEQYF,TGCGCCAGCAGCCAAGCTGCCGGACAATCCTACGAGCAGTACTTC
TRBV24-1,-,TRBJ2-3,-,CATIFYRIQDTQYF,TGTGCCACCATCTTTTATCGAATACAAGATACGCAGTATTTT
TRBV2,-,TRBJ2-7,-,CASRTEYLRGEQYF,TGTGCCAGCAGGACGGAGTACCTTAGGGGGGAGCAGTACTTC
TRBV3-1/TRBV3-2,-,TRBJ2-3,-,CASSHRTGSTDTQYF,TGTGCCAGCAGCCACCGGACGGGAAGCACAGATACGCAGTATTTT
TRBV7-2,-,TRBJ2-5,once,CASSLVVSQETQYF,TGTGCCAGCAGCTTAGTCGTGAGCCAAGAGACCCAGTACTTC
TRBV6-6,TRBD1,TRBJ1-4,-,CASARDREREKLFF,TGTGCCAGCGCCCGGGACAGGGAGCGAGAAAAACTGTTTTTT
TRBV6-2/TRBV6-3,TRBD1,TRBJ2-7,-,CASSDGTGSQYF,TGTGCCAGCAGTGACGGGACAGGGTCGCAGTACTTC
TRBV28,-,TRBJ1-1,-,CASSPGGGLRTEAFF,TGTGCCAGCAGTCCCGGGGGGGGACTGAGGACTGAAGCTTTCTTT
TRBV27,TRBD2,TRBJ2-7,-,CASSLDVGEGYEQYF,TGTGCCAGCAGTTTAGATGTAGGGGAGGGGTACGAGCAGTACTTC
TRBV28,-,TRBJ1-5,-,CASLRDAGQPQHF,TGTGCCAGCCTTAGGGACGCGGGACAGCCCCAGCATTTT
TRBV30,TRBD1,TRBJ1-1,-,CASADRQEAFF,TGTGCCTCCGCGGACAGGCAGGAAGCTTTCTTT
TRBV28,-,TRBJ1-2,-,CASSLGADPNYGYTF,TGTGCCAGCAGTTTAGGGGCAGACCCGAACTATGGCTACACCTTC
TRBV11-3,TRBD2,TRBJ2-1,-,CASSLGVGSGAYNEQFF,TGTGCCAGCAGCTTAGGGGTCGGTAGCGGGGCATACAATGAGCAGTTCTTC
TRBV7-2,TRBD2,TRBJ2-1,-,CASSLEVSGSNEQFF,TGTGCCAGCAGCTTAGAAGTTAGCGGGAGCAATGAGCAGTTCTTC
TRBV5-1,-,TRBJ1-1,-,CASSSRENTEAFF,TGCGCCAGCAGCTCCCGGGAGAACACTGAAGCTTTCTTT
TRBV4-1,TRBD1,TRBJ1-3,-,CASSQWDRATDTIYF,TGCGCCAGCAGCCAGTGGGACAGGGCTACGGACACCATATATTTT
TRBV30,TRBD1,TRBJ1-3,-,CASDTGQAISTGNTIYF,TGTGCCTCGGACACGGGACAGGCGATATCAACTGGAAACACCATATATTTT
TRBV21-1,-,TRBJ2-5,-,CASSKKFVPLAGVWETQYF,TGTGCCAGCAGCAAAAAATTTGTACCACTAGCGGGAGTTTGGGAGACCCAGTACTTC
TRBV7-2,-,TRBJ2-1,-,CASSLERAYNEQFF,TGTGCCAGCAGCTTAGAGAGGGCCTACAATGAGCAGTTCTTC
TRBV2,-,TRBJ1-5,-,CASSGLGALSNQPQHF,TGTGCCAGCAGTGGATTAGGGGCCCTTAGCAATCAGCCCCAGCATTTT
TRBV28,-,TRBJ1-5,-,CASRQDLLQPQHF,TGTGCCAGCAGACAGGACCTTCTCCAGCCCCAGCATTTT
TRBV11-2,-,TRBJ2-1,-,CASHHGGYISYNEQFF,TGTGCCAGCCACCACGGGGGTTACATCTCCTACAATGAGCAGTTCTTC
TRBV6-4,TRBD2,TRBJ2-1,-,CATRLADNLYNEQFF,TGTGCCACAAGACTAGCGGACAATCTTTACAATGAGCAGTTCTTC
TRBV24-1,-,TRBJ2-3,-,CATSPRGSDTQYF,TGTGCCACCTCTCCACGGGGATCCGATACGCAGTATTTT
TRBV19,-,TRBJ1-1,-,CASSIEYVNTEAFF,TGTGCCAGTAGTATAGAATATGTGAACACTGAAGCTTTCTTT
TRBV5-8,TRBD2,TRBJ2-1,-,CASSPSSGRGHENEQFF,TGTGCCAGCAGCCCATCTAGCGGGAGAGGGCATGAGAATGAGCAGTTCTTC
TRBV7-3,-,TRBJ2-3,-,CASSLTNTDTQYF,TGTGCCAGCAGCTTAACTAACACAGATACGCAGTATTTT
TRBV2,TRBD2,TRBJ2-1,-,CASSSQTSANNEQFF,TGTGCCAGCAGCTCGCAGACTAGCGCAAACAATGAGCAGTTCTTC
TRBV7-3,TRBD2,TRBJ2-3,once,CASSFLAGVSDTQYF,TGTGCCAGCAGCTTCTTAGCGGGAGTATCAGATACGCAGTATTTT
TRBV27,TRBD2,TRBJ2-5,-,CASTSGLAGRETQYF,TGTGCCAGCACCTCCGGACTAGCGGGTCGGGAGACCCAGTACTTC
TRBV10-1,TRBD1,TRBJ2-7,-,CASSGGQGVREQYF,TGCGCCAGCAGTGGGGGACAGGGGGTACGCGAGCAGTACTTC
TRBV6-6,-,TRBJ2-7,-,CASSKNRGGEQYF,TGTGCCAGCAGTAAAAATAGAGGAGGCGAGCAGTACTTC
TRBV3-1/TRBV3-2,-,TRBJ1-1,-,CASSPTDTLNTEAFF,TGTGCCAGCAGCCCTACCGATACCCTGAACACTGAAGCTTTCTTT
TRBV7-2,TRBD1,TRBJ1-3,-,CASSPGTGRRGNTIYF,TGTGCCAGCAGCCCTGGGACAGGGCGAAGAGGAAACACCATATATTTT
TRBV30,-,TRBJ1-2,once,CAWSVAGFGDGYTF,TGTGCCTGGAGTGTAGCAGGGTTTGGCGATGGCTACACCTTC
TRBV15,-,TRBJ2-3,-,CATSRDISGFTDTQYF,TGTGCCACCAGCAGAGACATTAGCGGCTTCACAGATACGCAGTATTTT
TRBV5-1,-,TRBJ2-7,-,CASSVEQGAYEQYF,TGCGCCAGCAGCGTCGAGCAGGGCGCCTACGAGCAGTACTTC
TRBV2,-,TRBJ2-3,once,CASSQEGRDTQYF,TGTGCCAGCAGCCAGGAGGGCCGTGATACGCAGTATTTT
TRBV20-1,-,TRBJ2-7,-,CSAIPHREQYF,TGCAGTGCTATCCCGCATCGGGAGCAGTACTTC
TRBV19,TRBD2,TRBJ2-3,few,CASSPLSGSPTDTQYF,TGTGCCAGTAGTCCTCTTAGCGGGAGCCCCACAGATACGCAGTATTTT
TRBV5-4,-,TRBJ1-2,-,CASSFYEGVSGYTF,TGTGCCAGCAGCTTCTATGAGGGAGTTAGTGGCTACACCTTC
TRBV11-1,-,TRBJ1-1,-,CASSLRQGIAEAFF,TGTGCCAGCAGCTTAAGGCAGGGGATCGCTGAAGCTTTCTTT
TRBV10-3,TRBD2,TRBJ2-4,-,CAISGTSGRSAGIQYF,TGTGCCATCAGTGGGACTAGCGGGAGGTCGGCCGGCATTCAGTACTTC
TRBV7-2,TRBD1,TRBJ2-1,-,CASSGQGSYNEQFF,TGTGCCAGCAGCGGACAGGGGTCCTACAATGAGCAGTTCTTC
TRBV27,TRBD1,TRBJ2-7,-,CASSPYGTGREQYF,TGTGCCAGCAGTCCATACGGGACAGGTCGGGAGCAGTACTTC
TRBV9,-,TRBJ2-2,-,CASSPQQTGELFF,TGTGCCAGCAGCCCCCAACAAACCGGGGAGCTGTTTTTT
TRBV27,TRBD1,TRBJ2-7,once,CASKTSDRGSYEQYF,TGTGCCAGCAAAACTTCGGACAGGGGGTCCTACGAGCAGTACTTC
TRBV6-4,-,TRBJ2-3,-,CASRDSLTDTQYF,TGTGCCAGCAGGGACAGCCTCACAGATACGCAGTATTTT
TRBV6-6,-,TRBJ2-6,few,CASSYRGSGANVLTF,TGTGCCAGCAGTTATCGAGGCTCTGGGGCCAACGTCCTGACTTTC